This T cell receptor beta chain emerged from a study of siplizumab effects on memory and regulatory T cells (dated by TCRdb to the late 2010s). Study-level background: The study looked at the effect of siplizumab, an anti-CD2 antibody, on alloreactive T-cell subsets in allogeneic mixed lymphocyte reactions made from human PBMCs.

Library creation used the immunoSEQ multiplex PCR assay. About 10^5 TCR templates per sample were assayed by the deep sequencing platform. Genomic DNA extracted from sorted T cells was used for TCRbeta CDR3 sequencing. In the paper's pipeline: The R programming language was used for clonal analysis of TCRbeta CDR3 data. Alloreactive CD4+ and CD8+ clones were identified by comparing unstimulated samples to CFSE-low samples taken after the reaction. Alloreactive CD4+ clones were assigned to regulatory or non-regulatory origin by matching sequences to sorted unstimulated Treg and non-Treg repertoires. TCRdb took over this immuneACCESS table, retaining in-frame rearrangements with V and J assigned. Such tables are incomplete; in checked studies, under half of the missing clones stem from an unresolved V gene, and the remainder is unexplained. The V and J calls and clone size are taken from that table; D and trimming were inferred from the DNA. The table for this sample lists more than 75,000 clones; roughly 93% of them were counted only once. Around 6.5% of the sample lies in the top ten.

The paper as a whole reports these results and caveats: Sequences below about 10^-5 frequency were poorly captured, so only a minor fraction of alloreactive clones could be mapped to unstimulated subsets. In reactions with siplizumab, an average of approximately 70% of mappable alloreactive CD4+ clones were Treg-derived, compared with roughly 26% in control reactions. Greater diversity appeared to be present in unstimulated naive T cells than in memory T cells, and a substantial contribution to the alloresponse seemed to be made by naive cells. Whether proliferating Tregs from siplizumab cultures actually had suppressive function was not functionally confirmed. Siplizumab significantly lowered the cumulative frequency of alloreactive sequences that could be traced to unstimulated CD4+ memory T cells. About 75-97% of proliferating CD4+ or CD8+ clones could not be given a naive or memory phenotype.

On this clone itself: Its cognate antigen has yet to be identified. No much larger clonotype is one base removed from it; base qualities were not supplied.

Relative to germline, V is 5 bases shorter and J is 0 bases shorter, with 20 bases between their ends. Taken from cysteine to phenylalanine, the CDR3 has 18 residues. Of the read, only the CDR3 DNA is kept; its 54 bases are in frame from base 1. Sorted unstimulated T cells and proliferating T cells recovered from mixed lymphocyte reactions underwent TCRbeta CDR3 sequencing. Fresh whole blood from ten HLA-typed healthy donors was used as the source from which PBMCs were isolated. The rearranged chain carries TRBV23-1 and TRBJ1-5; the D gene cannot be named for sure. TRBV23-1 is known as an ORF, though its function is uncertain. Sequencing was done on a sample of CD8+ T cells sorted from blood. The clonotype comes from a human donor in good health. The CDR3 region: CASSCAGALVYSNQPQHF. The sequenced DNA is TGCGCCAGCAGTTGTGCAGGCGCCCTCGTATATAGCAATCAGCCCCAGCATTTT.